Below are 21 T cell receptor beta chains sequenced from a single sample in a study of T cell clonality in common variable immunodeficiency. Data came from immunoSEQ multiplex PCR; TCRdb stores just in-frame clones and leaves some out. The sample counts approximately 45,000 clones, none seen once; the ten largest own roughly 2.1%. The source material was peripheral blood mononuclear cells. The receptor source for this set is a person between 18 and 75 years old in good health.

This clone was seen more than once but under ten times. The read falls 3 residues short of the CDR3 end, and the missing part is taken from the germline J gene. The chain uses TRBV7-2 and TRBJ1-2, with 7 nucleotides matching TRBD1. The CDR3 loop spans 15 amino acids. Germline V gene data show CDR1 as SGHTA and CDR2 as FQGNSA. The CDR3 bases that were read are TGTGCCAGCAGCTTAGTTGGGACAGAGACCTACGAC. Translation gives CASSLVGTETYD. The entire CDR3 reads CASSLVGTETYDYTF.

This clone was counted between two and nine times. The read ends 3 residues shy of where the CDR3 ends; the end is completed using the germline J gene. The rearrangement uses TRBV20-1 and TRBJ2-7, with 13 bases fitting TRBD2. J lost 6 bases, V lost 6 bases, and 11 bases had no gene match. The CDR3 sequence is 15 residues long. CDR1 is DFQATT, CDR2 SNEGSKA, per germline (reference sequence). The chain's CDR3 is CSALGLAGVDGEQYF. The CDR3 bases that were read are TGCAGTGCCCTAGGACTAGCGGGAGTCGACGGCGAG.

This clone was detected ten times or more. The read finishes 3 residues shy of the CDR3 end, and the germline J gene is used to complete it. The chain links TRBV28 to TRBJ2-7, with TRBD2 as a possible D gene (5 bases). V lost 6 bases and J 2 bases, leaving 23 bases between the germline ends. This CDR3 is 17 amino acids long. Looked up from germline, CDR1 is MDHEN and CDR2 is SYDVKM. This chain's CDR3 is CASSYPGSGLSAYEQYF. CDR3 bases read: TGTGCCAGCAGCTACCCTGGCAGCGGCCTAAGTGCCTACGAG.

In this sample, this clone turned up many times. The CDR3 extends 3 residues past the end of the read, so its final part is completed from the germline J gene. The chain recombines TRBV4-1 with TRBJ2-7, with D unresolved. CDR1 is MGHRA, CDR2 YSYEKL, per germline. Deletions cut 1 base from V and 2 bases from J, with 9 bases between. The CDR3 is 14 residues long. This CDR3 reads CASSQAPSTYEQYF. The covered CDR3 bases are TGCGCCAGCAGCCAAGCCCCAAGCACCTACGAG.

This clone was seen at least ten times. CDR3 in amino acids: CAWSRGGREQYF. Incomplete CDR3 DNA: TGTGCCTGGAGTCGAGGGGGACGCGAG. The rearrangement links TRBV30 to TRBJ2-7, with D possibly matching TRBD1 (6 bases). The sequenced fragment ends 3 residues before the CDR3 boundary, so the rest is inferred from the germline J gene. The ends were cut back, 2 bases at V and 6 bases at J, with 11 bases in the middle. CDR1 is GTSNPN and CDR2 is SVGIG in the germline V gene (reference sequence). The CDR3 length is 12 residues.

This clone was recorded at least ten times. The CDR3 extends 3 residues past the end of the read, so its final part is completed from the germline J gene. The rearrangement links TRBV20-1 to TRBJ1-1; a weak D match, TRBD1 (6 bases). Trimming took off 5 bases at V and 4 bases at J, with 14 bases between the two ends. Looked up from germline, CDR1 is DFQATT and CDR2 is SNEGSKA (reference sequence). CDR3 length: 13 amino acids. Incomplete CDR3 DNA: TGCAGTGCTGCAAAGGACAGCTCCACTGAA. Its protein product is CSAAKDSSTE. The full CDR3 protein reads CSAAKDSSTEAFF.

This clone came up a few times. The CDR3 end falls 3 residues outside the read, so it is completed with the germline J gene. The rearrangement uses TRBV30 and TRBJ1-2, with TRBD1 as a possible D gene (5 bases). This CDR3 has 11 amino acids. The germline V gene encodes CDR1 GTSNPN and CDR2 SVGIG (reference sequence). The sequenced part of the CDR3 DNA is TGTGCCTGGACTTCAACGGGGGAC. Translating it yields CAWTSTGD. Given in full, the CDR3 is CAWTSTGDYTF. Full variable domain (remainder filled in from reference TRBV30 and TRBJ1-2): SQTIHQWPATLVQPVGSPLSLECTVEGTSNPNLYWYRQAAGRGLQLLFYSVGIGQISSEVPQNLSASRPQDRQFILSSKKLLLSDSGFYLCAWTSTGDYTFGSGTRLTVV.

This clone was found many times. The read comes to an end 3 residues before the CDR3 does, leaving the germline J gene to fill in the end. This chain uses TRBV30 with TRBJ1-2; D is unresolved. CDR1 GTSNPN and CDR2 SVGIG come from the germline V gene (reference sequence). This CDR3 contains 14 residues. The germline V and J ends were trimmed by 0 bases and 2 bases, with 10 bases remaining between them. CDR3 bases read: TGTGCCTGGAGTGTCCCGACCGGGAACTATGGC. Amino acid sequence: CAWSVPTGNYG. The whole CDR3 region reads CAWSVPTGNYGYTF.

This clone was picked up a small number of times. The CDR3 goes on 3 residues after the read ends, and that part is filled in from the germline J gene. The rearrangement joins TRBV2 to TRBJ1-4; D remains ambiguous. The germline V gene encodes CDR1 SNHLY and CDR2 FYNNEI. The CDR3 length is 15 residues. CDR3 DNA (partial): TGTGCCAGCAAGCCCGGGGTAGGCCTTAATTCACCA. This codes for CASKPGVGLNSP. The full CDR3 protein is CASKPGVGLNSPLFF. The variable domain in full, completed from reference TRBV2 and TRBJ1-4, reads EPEVTQTPSHQVTQMGQEVILRCVPISNHLYFYWYRQILGQKVEFLVSFYNNEISEKSEIFDDQFSVERPDGSNFTLKIRSTKLEDSAMYFCASKPGVGLNSPLFFGSGTQLSVL.

This clone has more than one count but fewer than ten. The CDR3 goes on 3 residues after the read ends, and that part is filled in from the germline J gene. This rearrangement joins TRBV18 to TRBJ2-3; D perhaps matches TRBD1 (5 bases). Germline assignment: CDR1 KGHSH and CDR2 LQKENI. The CDR3 has 14 residues. The CDR3 here is CASSPDAGLETQYF. Partial CDR3 DNA: TGTGCCAGCTCACCAGACGCAGGGTTGGAGACG.

This clone was seen many times. The chain's CDR3 is CSVVGVMMGTSYEQYF. Incomplete CDR3 DNA: TGCAGCGTTGTTGGTGTAATGATGGGGACTAGCTACGAG. This rearrangement joins TRBV29-1 to TRBJ2-7; 8 bases fit TRBD2. The sequenced fragment ends 3 residues before the CDR3 boundary, so the rest is inferred from the germline J gene. Germline CDR1 reads SQVTM; CDR2 reads ANQGSEA. The CDR3 sequence is 16 residues long. The V segment lost 4 bases and the J segment 3 bases; nucleotides outside the gene matches: 14.

This clone has a count of ten or more. The CDR3 extends 3 residues past the end of the read, so its final part is completed from the germline J gene. This rearrangement joins TRBV5-1 to TRBJ2-7, with a weak D call TRBD2 (6 bases). Per germline, CDR1 SGHRS and CDR2 YFSETQ. The V end lost 3 bases, the J end lost 2 bases, and 12 bases lay between the germline ends. The CDR3 is made up of 14 amino acids. CDR3 bases read: TGCGCCAGCAGCTCGGAGGGCAGCACCTACGAG. Protein product: CASSSEGSTYE. The full CDR3 protein is CASSSEGSTYEQYF.

This clone was recorded many times. From the germline J gene comes the end of the CDR3, since the read stops 3 residues before it. This chain connects TRBV19 to TRBJ2-2; possibly TRBD2 for D (6 bases). This CDR3 comprises 14 residues. CDR1 is LNHDA, CDR2 SQIVND, per germline (reference sequence). Between the trimmed V and J ends, which lost 6 bases and 7 bases, there was a span of 15 bases. The CDR3 here is CASRPGLQNGELFF. The CDR3 bases that were read are TGTGCCAGTAGACCGGGACTGCAAAACGGGGAG.

This clone showed up many times. The read ends 3 residues shy of where the CDR3 ends; the end is completed using the germline J gene. The chain is built from TRBV5-4 and TRBJ1-1, with D tentatively TRBD1 (6 bases). Trimming stripped 3 bases from V and 5 bases from J, with 17 bases between. Germline CDR1 is SGHNT and CDR2 is YYREEE (reference sequence). This CDR3 region has 15 residues. The part of the CDR3 DNA that was read is TGTGCCAGCAGCTCATCTTTACAGGGTTTGACTGAA. Translated: CASSSSLQGLTE. The CDR3 as a whole reads CASSSSLQGLTEAFF.

This clone was picked up many times. The CDR3 extends 3 residues past the end of the read, so its final part is completed from the germline J gene. V usage is TRBV2 and J usage is TRBJ1-2; the D gene is possibly TRBD1 (5 bases). The length of the CDR3 is 16 residues. The V gene's germline CDR1 is SNHLY and CDR2 FYNNEI. This CDR3 is CASRVGPREEVGGYTF. The CDR3 DNA, read in part, is TGTGCCAGCAGAGTTGGCCCCAGGGAGGAGGTGGGGGGC.

This clone was recorded at least ten times. The read gets to within 3 residues of the CDR3 end, and the germline J gene fills in the rest. This rearrangement joins TRBV27 to TRBJ1-3; D is possibly TRBD1 (5 bases). Germline CDR1 is MNHEY and CDR2 is SMNVEV (reference sequence). Deletions cut 2 bases from V and 4 bases from J, with 12 bases between. This CDR3 spans 15 amino acids. CDR3 bases read: TGTGCCAGCAGTTTACTCGGGGGGAACGGAAACACC. It is translated as CASSLLGGNGNT. The whole CDR3 sequence reads CASSLLGGNGNTIYF.

As regards this clone: The read terminates 3 residues ahead of where the CDR3 ends, so the germline J gene completes it. The chain carries TRBV6-1 and TRBJ2-5, with D perhaps TRBD1 (6 bases). CDR3 length: 15 amino acids. Germline lookup yields CDR1 MNHNS and CDR2 SASEGT. V was pared by 2 bases and J by 6 bases, with 16 bases between. The sequenced CDR3 bases are TGTGCCAGCAGTGAATTTGGGGGCCGGATAAAGACC. This encodes CASSEFGGRIKT. The whole CDR3 protein is CASSEFGGRIKTQYF.

This clone has at least ten counts. Read coverage stops 3 residues before the CDR3 terminus; the germline J gene supplies the remainder. This chain connects TRBV19 to TRBJ1-2, with TRBD1 matching 9 bases. V gave up 6 bases and J gave up 7 bases; unmatched junction bases: 0. Germline CDR1 reads LNHDA; CDR2 reads SQIVND (reference sequence). This CDR3 comprises 11 residues. The CDR3: CASRTGGGYTF. Partial CDR3 DNA: TGTGCCAGTAGGACAGGGGGTGGC.

This clone has ten or more counts. The sequence runs out 3 residues before the end of the CDR3; the remainder is reconstructed from the germline J gene. The rearrangement joins TRBV7-2 to TRBJ1-1; 8 bases map to TRBD1. J was trimmed by 4 bases and V by 6 bases; bases with no gene match: 4. Germline loops: CDR1 SGHTA, CDR2 FQGNSA. The CDR3 has 13 residues. The CDR3 sequence: CASSQGAGTEAFF. Incomplete CDR3 DNA: TGTGCCAGCAGTCAGGGGGCCGGCACTGAA.

This clone was seen ten or more times. The CDR3 extends 3 residues past the end of the read, so its final part is completed from the germline J gene. The chain is built from TRBV23-1 and TRBJ1-2; the match to TRBD1 covers 9 bases. TRBV23-1 is an open reading frame, and its role is uncertain. V gave up 8 bases and J gave up 3 bases; unmatched junction bases: 10. The CDR3 is 15 residues long. This chain's CDR3 is CASSLRGQGYYGYTF. CDR3 DNA, as far as it was read: TGCGCCAGCTCCCTTAGGGGACAGGGTTACTATGGC.

The sample holds many counts of this clone. The observed sequence ends 3 residues before the CDR3 terminus, with the missing tail filled in from the germline J gene. The rearrangement uses TRBV19 and TRBJ1-2; tentative D call: TRBD1 (6 bases). CDR3 length equals 16 residues. Germline V lookup: CDR1 LNHDA, CDR2 SQIVND (reference sequence). Trimming took off 4 bases at V and 4 bases at J, with 19 bases between the two ends. The CDR3 here is CASSTGDGTQGYGYTF. The part of the CDR3 DNA that was read is TGTGCCAGTAGTACAGGGGACGGCACGCAAGGCTATGGC.